This TCR beta chain originates from a study of T cells in Graves' hyperthyroidism and ophthalmopathy. Amplified regions were TCR beta CDR3 sequences from RNA transcripts. The HTBI set primed first-round TCR CDR3 RT-PCR. MiXCR was run by TCRdb on the multiplex PCR reads, yielding one entry per CDR3 protein. The sample holds around 620,000 distinct CDR3 sequences, 15% to 20% seen once. This clonotype came up a few times. This CDR3 is 14 amino acids long. Looked up from germline, CDR1 is MNHEY and CDR2 is SMNVEV (reference sequence). V lost 1 base and J 2 bases, leaving 6 bases between the germline ends. This TCR derives from a woman in her 30s with Graves' hyperthyroidism. The J gene is TRBJ1-5, the V gene TRBV27; D uncertain. Material for sequencing was blood. The chain's CDR3 is CASSLYDGNQPQHF. For the CDR3, the DNA is TGTGCCAGCAGTTTATACGACGGCAATCAGCCCCAGCATTTT.